Each of the 20 T cell receptor beta chains below was sequenced from the same sample in a study of blood T cell repertoires in COVID-19. The method was immunoSEQ multiplex PCR; TCRdb's version includes in-frame clones alone and lacks a portion of them. The data show about 120,000 clones, roughly 85% seen once. The specimen was peripheral blood. The receptors come from a man aged 35-49 years with acute or convalescent COVID-19.

The chain carries TRBV7-2 and TRBJ1-3; possibly TRBD1 for D (5 bases). V lost 1 base and J 0 bases, leaving 13 bases between the germline ends. Germline V gene sequence: CDR1 SGHTA, CDR2 FQGNSA. The CDR3 is made up of 17 amino acids. Here the CDR3 reads CASSLVSRATSGNTIYF. DNA for the CDR3: TGTGCCAGCAGCTTAGTATCCAGGGCGACCTCTGGAAACACCATATATTTT.

This sequence joins TRBV5-6 and TRBJ2-3; 9 bases line up with TRBD2. This CDR3 comprises 16 residues. CDR1 and CDR2 (germline): SGHDT, YYEEEE. The V segment lost 0 bases and the J segment 2 bases; nucleotides outside the gene matches: 4. This chain's CDR3 is CASSLASGAYTDTQYF. DNA for the CDR3: TGTGCCAGCAGCTTGGCTAGCGGGGCGTACACAGATACGCAGTATTTT.

This clone has just a few counts. CDR3 residues: CASSVRSGGAETQYF. DNA for the CDR3: TGTGCCAGCAGCGTGCGTAGCGGGGGGGCTGAGACCCAGTACTTC. V gene TRBV9 combines with J gene TRBJ2-5, with TRBD2 identical over 11 bases. The CDR3 consists of 15 residues. Germline CDR1 reads SGDLS; CDR2 reads YYNGEE. V dropped 2 bases and J dropped 5; count of bases not matched to a gene: 5.

Only one count was recorded for this clone. The rearrangement uses TRBV3-1 (or the pseudogene TRBV3-2) and TRBJ1-2; possibly TRBD1 for D (5 bases). The CDR3 has 13 residues. With 7 bases removed from V and 5 bases from J, the gap between germline ends came to 14 bases. Germline loops: CDR1 LGHDT, CDR2 YNNKEL (reference sequence). CDR3: CASIHGGGYGYTF. The DNA of the CDR3 is TGTGCCAGCATCCACGGGGGAGGATATGGCTACACCTTC.

The chain couples TRBV29-1 to TRBJ1-1; 10 bases are a match to TRBD1. Germline CDR1 and CDR2: SQVTM and ANQGSEA. The CDR3 extends over 13 amino acids. The V gene end was trimmed by 6 bases and the J gene end by 5 bases; junction bases not matched to a gene: 6. CDR3 nucleotide sequence: TGCAGCGTACCGGACAGGGGGGGAACTGAAGCTTTCTTT. Amino acids: CSVPDRGGTEAFF.

This clone showed up just a few times. This chain joins TRBV27 and TRBJ1-1, with 9 bases matching TRBD1. There are 16 residues in the CDR3. V shed 2 bases and J 4 bases; nucleotides not matched to a gene: 8. From germline, CDR1 is MNHEY and CDR2 SMNVEV (reference sequence). This CDR3 reads CASSLLARDRVTEAFF. The CDR3 bases are TGTGCCAGCAGTTTACTCGCCCGGGACAGGGTCACTGAAGCTTTCTTT.

J is TRBJ1-1 and V is TRBV5-1; 10 bases line up with TRBD1. Germline CDR1 SGHRS, CDR2 YFSETQ. The J segment lost 6 bases and the V segment lost 0 bases, leaving 2 bases of the junction unmatched. The CDR3 has 14 amino acids. The CDR3 region has the DNA TGCGCCAGCAGCTTGGGTGGACAGGGGGCTGAAGCTTTCTTT. Encoded protein: CASSLGGQGAEAFF.

The chain has TRBV30 and TRBJ1-2; possible D gene TRBD1, 5 bases. The CDR3 consists of 15 residues. Trimming pared 4 bases from V and 4 bases from J, leaving 19 bases between. The germline gives CDR1 GTSNPN, CDR2 SVGIG (reference sequence). This CDR3 reads CAWTPRDSRGYGYTF. CDR3 DNA sequence: TGTGCCTGGACCCCCCGGGACTCCAGAGGCTATGGCTACACCTTC.

The chain couples TRBV5-1 to TRBJ2-3, with a possible D match to TRBD1 (7 bases). Germline CDR1 and CDR2: SGHRS and YFSETQ. Trimming cost V 1 base and J 1 base, with 10 bases left between them. The CDR3 extends over 15 amino acids. The CDR3 region has the DNA TGCGCCAGCAGCTTGAGCAGGGGGGGCACAGATACGCAGTATTTT. It encodes CASSLSRGGTDTQYF.

The chain is built from TRBV6-2 or TRBV6-3 and TRBJ1-2; D not certain. Trimming pared 2 bases from V and 7 bases from J, leaving 11 bases between. The CDR3 contains 13 residues. Germline V lookup: CDR1 MNHEY, CDR2 SVGEGT. For the CDR3, the DNA is TGTGCCAGCAGTTACCATGTCCGTAGTGGCTACACCTTC. Translating it yields CASSYHVRSGYTF.

The gene calls are TRBV7-2 and TRBJ1-2; a weak D match, TRBD1 (6 bases). The CDR3 spans 14 residues. Germline lookup yields CDR1 SGHTA and CDR2 FQGNSA. V lost 5 bases, J lost 4 bases, and 14 bases lay in between. DNA of the CDR3: TGTGCCAGCAGCGCCGACAGGAACAGCTATGGCTACACCTTC. It specifies CASSADRNSYGYTF.

This chain joins TRBV15 and TRBJ1-2; 8 bases are shared with TRBD1. CDR1 and CDR2 from the germline V gene are LNHNV and YYDKDF (reference sequence). Trimming took 3 bases from V and 4 from J; bases not matched to a gene: 4. The CDR3 length is 14 residues. Here the CDR3 reads CATSRGTGPYGYTF. In DNA, the CDR3 is TGTGCCACCAGCAGGGGGACAGGCCCCTATGGCTACACCTTC.

This chain connects TRBV19 to TRBJ2-2; D might be TRBD2 (5 bases). The CDR3 spans 17 residues. Looked up from germline, CDR1 is LNHDA and CDR2 is SQIVND (reference sequence). Trimming removed 2 bases from V and 4 bases from J, with 17 bases in between. The chain's CDR3 is CASSIPRSPRGTGELFF. For the CDR3, the DNA is TGTGCCAGTAGTATACCCCGATCCCCCCGGGGCACCGGGGAGCTGTTTTTT.

The sample holds many counts of this clone. The chain recombines TRBV27 with TRBJ1-1, with D perhaps matching TRBD1 (5 bases). This CDR3 has 16 amino acids. CDR1 is MNHEY and CDR2 is SMNVEV in the germline V gene (reference sequence). V dropped 3 bases and J dropped 0 bases, with 14 bases sitting between them. CDR3 DNA sequence: TGTGCCAGCAGTTTTTACGGGGGGGATTTGAACACTGAAGCTTTCTTT. Translating gives CASSFYGGDLNTEAFF.

A remark on this clone: This sample includes further DNA sequences coding for the same CDR3. CDR3 amino acids: CASSQEEAGRLNTEAFF. Here the CDR3 DNA reads TGCGCCAGCAGCCAAGAAGAAGCGGGACGGTTGAACACTGAAGCTTTCTTT. The rearrangement links TRBV4-1 to TRBJ1-1, with D perhaps TRBD1 (5 bases). Germline lookup yields CDR1 MGHRA and CDR2 YSYEKL. V dropped 0 bases and J dropped 0 bases, with 14 bases sitting between them. The CDR3 is made up of 17 amino acids.

This clone was seen once. This chain connects TRBV6-4 to TRBJ2-1; 8 bases map to TRBD2. Trimming removed 6 bases from V and 4 bases from J; junction bases left unmatched: 17. This CDR3 is built from 18 residues. Germline CDR1 and CDR2: MRHNA and SNTAGT. The CDR3 coding sequence is TGTGCCAGCAGCCTGACTCCTAAACCTAGCGGGTTTTACAATGAGCAGTTCTTC. This codes for CASSLTPKPSGFYNEQFF.

This clone was seen just once. The V gene is TRBV19, the J gene TRBJ1-2; maybe TRBD1 (6 bases). V shed 4 bases and J shed 0 bases, with 15 bases lying between them. CDR1 and CDR2 from the germline V gene are LNHDA and SQIVND (reference sequence). The CDR3 loop spans 16 amino acids. As DNA, the CDR3 is TGTGCCAGTAGTAAGTCAGGGGACGCCACTAACTATGGCTACACCTTC. It is translated as CASSKSGDATNYGYTF. The complete variable domain, with remaining parts taken from reference TRBV19 and TRBJ1-2, reads DGGITQSPKYLFRKEGQNVTLSCEQNLNHDAMYWYRQDPGQGLRLIYYSQIVNDFQKGDIAEGYSVSREKKESFPLTVTSAQKNPTAFYLCASSKSGDATNYGYTFGSGTRLTVV.

The chain uses TRBV11-2 and TRBJ1-4; D gene ambiguous. The length of the CDR3 is 15 residues. Germline values: CDR1 SGHAT, CDR2 FQNNGV. Trimming removed 5 bases at V and 7 bases at J, with 17 bases between. The CDR3 DNA is TGTGCCAGCAGCACTAGACGGGGAGGAGGTGAAAAACTGTTTTTT. Encoded protein: CASSTRRGGGEKLFF.

The chain couples TRBV7-2 to TRBJ2-2, with no clear D. This CDR3 comprises 13 residues. Germline V gene lookup returns CDR1 SGHTA and CDR2 FQGNSA. The V end was cut by 5 bases, the J end by 6 bases, with 10 bases between. The CDR3 is CASSRDGSGELFF. The CDR3 bases are TGTGCCAGCAGCCGTGACGGGTCCGGGGAGCTGTTTTTT.

This chain connects TRBV5-1 to TRBJ1-1; 7 positions match TRBD1. The length of the CDR3 is 13 residues. V gave up 5 bases and J gave up 4 bases; unmatched junction bases: 5. Germline V gene lookup returns CDR1 SGHRS and CDR2 YFSETQ. DNA for the CDR3: TGCGCCAGCAGGAGGCAGGGGGGCACTGAAGCTTTCTTT. It translates to CASRRQGGTEAFF.